Listed below are T cell receptor beta chains from one sample, sequenced in a study of blood T cell repertoires in COVID-19. Here immunoSEQ multiplex PCR was the method, and the copy in TCRdb shows in-frame clones only, minus some. The sample comprises about 480,000 clones, about 85% of which are singletons, and roughly 1.9% rests with the top ten. Source material: PBMCs or T cells enriched from blood (not recorded which). Source of these receptors: a woman younger than 30 with acute COVID-19. Each CDR3 is given with its conserved first and last residue. Fields, in order: J gene, D gene, CDR3 length, clone size, V gene, CDR3 protein, CDR3 DNA. The D gene is left open where the match is weak. Size tells how often a clone was seen (once, few, many) or the class of an expanded clone, and some rows leave it out.

J gene: TRBJ1-2; D gene: TRBD1; CDR3 length: 15; clone size: NA; V gene: TRBV9; CDR3 protein: CASSAGQGSPYGYTF; CDR3 DNA: TGTGCCAGCAGCGCGGGACAGGGGTCTCCCTATGGCTACACCTTC
J gene: TRBJ1-2; D gene: TRBD1; CDR3 length: 15; clone size: NA; V gene: TRBV18; CDR3 protein: CASSPQGAENYGYTF; CDR3 DNA: TGTGCCAGCTCACCACAGGGGGCAGAAAACTATGGCTACACCTTC
J gene: TRBJ2-1; D gene: NA; CDR3 length: 16; clone size: NA; V gene: TRBV7-9; CDR3 protein: CASSLTSGVSYNEQFF; CDR3 DNA: TGTGCCAGCAGCTTGACCTCAGGGGTCTCCTACAATGAGCAGTTCTTC
J gene: TRBJ1-1; D gene: TRBD1; CDR3 length: 18; clone size: NA; V gene: TRBV3-1/TRBV3-2; CDR3 protein: CASSQDFRGSWAGTEAFF; CDR3 DNA: TGTGCCAGCAGCCAAGATTTCAGGGGGAGTTGGGCGGGCACTGAAGCTTTCTTT
J gene: TRBJ1-4; D gene: NA; CDR3 length: 16; clone size: NA; V gene: TRBV28; CDR3 protein: CASSTRNAGANEKLFF; CDR3 DNA: TGTGCCAGCAGTACGCGAAACGCGGGGGCAAATGAAAAACTGTTTTTT
J gene: TRBJ1-1; D gene: NA; CDR3 length: 15; clone size: NA; V gene: TRBV4-1; CDR3 protein: CASSPRLGRNTEAFF; CDR3 DNA: TGCGCCAGCAGCCCCCGGTTGGGCAGGAACACTGAAGCTTTCTTT
J gene: TRBJ2-1; D gene: TRBD2; CDR3 length: 15; clone size: NA; V gene: TRBV6-5; CDR3 protein: CASSASGLAGTEQFF; CDR3 DNA: TGTGCCAGCAGCGCGTCGGGACTAGCGGGAACTGAGCAGTTCTTC
J gene: TRBJ1-6; D gene: TRBD1; CDR3 length: 14; clone size: NA; V gene: TRBV6-6; CDR3 protein: CASSEGTVGSPLHF; CDR3 DNA: TGTGCCAGCAGCGAGGGGACAGTGGGTTCACCCCTCCACTTT
J gene: TRBJ2-3; D gene: TRBD2; CDR3 length: 16; clone size: NA; V gene: TRBV7-3; CDR3 protein: CASSLIAGASTDTQYF; CDR3 DNA: TGTGCCAGCAGCTTAATAGCGGGGGCTAGCACAGATACGCAGTATTTT
J gene: TRBJ1-2; D gene: NA; CDR3 length: 14; clone size: NA; V gene: TRBV30; CDR3 protein: CAWSSPQGRDGYTF; CDR3 DNA: TGTGCCTGGAGTTCTCCTCAGGGTAGAGATGGCTACACCTTC
J gene: TRBJ1-5; D gene: NA; CDR3 length: 13; clone size: few; V gene: TRBV3-1/TRBV3-2; CDR3 protein: CASSQGEPQPQHF; CDR3 DNA: TGTGCCAGCAGCCAAGGGGAGCCACAGCCCCAGCATTTT